This is a list of T cell receptor beta chains from one sample in a study of blood T cell repertoires in COVID-19. The method was immunoSEQ multiplex PCR; TCRdb's version includes in-frame clones alone and lacks a portion of them. The sample carries around 230,000 clones, approximately 84% recorded once. Material for sequencing was PBMCs or T cells enriched from blood (not recorded which). These receptors all stem from a man aged 35 to 55 who had recovered from COVID-19. The CDR3 runs from the conserved cysteine through the conserved F or W. Each record gives: D gene, J gene, V gene, CDR3 DNA, CDR3 protein. The D gene is left open where the match is weak.

TRBD2 TRBJ2-7 TRBV2 TGTGCCAGCAAGGGCGGGGGGACCCCGGGGCAGTACTTC CASKGGGTPGQYF
TRBD2 TRBJ2-1 TRBV25-1 TGTGCCAGCAGCCCGACCGGGACTAGCGGGAGTAGGTATGAGCAGTTCTTC CASSPTGTSGSRYEQFF
- TRBJ1-5 TRBV24-1 TGTGCCACCAGTGACAGTAATCAGCCCCAGCATTTT CATSDSNQPQHF
- TRBJ1-5 TRBV28 TGTGCCAGCAGCACCCCTGAGGAGCATGATAGCAATCAGCCCCAGCATTTT CASSTPEEHDSNQPQHF
- TRBJ1-1 TRBV14 TGTGCCAGCAGCGTACTGACCGGGTATGGAACTGAAGCTTTCTTT CASSVLTGYGTEAFF
TRBD1 TRBJ2-7 TRBV14 TGTGCCAGCAGCCCCGCGGGGACAGGGTCCTACGAGCAGTACTTC CASSPAGTGSYEQYF
- TRBJ1-1 TRBV7-8 TGTGCCAGCAGCTTAGGAGGGCGGAACACTGAAGCTTTCTTT CASSLGGRNTEAFF
- TRBJ2-2 TRBV6-6 TGTGCCAGCAAGGGCGGGACTGCCGGGGAGCTGTTTTTT CASKGGTAGELFF
TRBD1 TRBJ1-5 TRBV6-1 TGTGCCAGCAGTGACGACAGGGTCGCGCAGCCCCAGCATTTT CASSDDRVAQPQHF
TRBD2 TRBJ2-1 TRBV2 TGTGCCAGCAACTCGCGGGGGAAGAACTACAATGAGCAGTTCTTC CASNSRGKNYNEQFF
- TRBJ1-1 TRBV7-8 TGTGCCAGCAGTTCAGACACTGAAGCTTTCTTT CASSSDTEAFF
- TRBJ2-2 TRBV3-1/TRBV3-2 TGTGCCAGCAGCCAATTTCGTTACAGCCCAAACAGGTTTTTT CASSQFRYSPNRFF
- TRBJ1-3 TRBV14 TGTGCCAGCACCCGGGGGACGGGAAACACCATATATTTT CASTRGTGNTIYF
TRBD1 TRBJ2-7 TRBV7-8 TGTGCCAGCAGCCACGGTCCAGGGACAGGGGCCTACGAGCAGTACTTC CASSHGPGTGAYEQYF
TRBD2 TRBJ2-7 TRBV7-2 TGTGCCAGCAGCTTGAGCGGACTAGCATCAGACGGGGGGAACTTC CASSLSGLASDGGNF
- TRBJ2-5 TRBV5-4 TGTGCCAGCAGCCGGTTCGCGGGGGCCCAAGAGACCCAGTACTTC CASSRFAGAQETQYF
- TRBJ2-5 TRBV19 TGTGCCAGTAGCGGGACACTAAAAGAGACCCAGTACTTC CASSGTLKETQYF